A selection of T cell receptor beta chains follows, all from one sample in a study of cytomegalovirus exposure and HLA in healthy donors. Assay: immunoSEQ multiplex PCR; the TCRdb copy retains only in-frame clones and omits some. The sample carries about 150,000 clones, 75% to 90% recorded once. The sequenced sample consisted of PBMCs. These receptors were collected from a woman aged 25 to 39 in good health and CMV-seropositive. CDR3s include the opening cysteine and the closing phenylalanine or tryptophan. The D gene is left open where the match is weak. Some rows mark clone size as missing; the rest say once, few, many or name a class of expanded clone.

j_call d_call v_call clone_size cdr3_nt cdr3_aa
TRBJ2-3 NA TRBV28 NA TGTGCCAGCAGTGCTGGGGACTTCGGCACAGATACGCAGTATTTT CASSAGDFGTDTQYF
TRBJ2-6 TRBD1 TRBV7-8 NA TGTGCCAGCAGTCGTAGACAGGGGAACGGGGCCAACGTCCTGACTTTC CASSRRQGNGANVLTF
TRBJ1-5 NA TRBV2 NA TGTGCCAGCAGCGGCAGGGGTAGCAATCAGCCCCAGCATTTT CASSGRGSNQPQHF
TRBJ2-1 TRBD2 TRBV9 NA TGTGCCAGCAGCACCTCACTAGCGGGAGGGCCTCGGGGCAATGAGCAGTTCTTC CASSTSLAGGPRGNEQFF
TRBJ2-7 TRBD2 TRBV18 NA TGTGCCAGCTCACCTTCAGCGGGAGGGTACGAGCAGTACTTC CASSPSAGGYEQYF
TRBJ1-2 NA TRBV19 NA TGTGCCAGTAGTCTCACAGGGACCTATGGCTACACCTTC CASSLTGTYGYTF
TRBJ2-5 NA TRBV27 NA TGTGCCAGCAGTTTACAGGGGCGGGAGACCCAGTACTTC CASSLQGRETQYF
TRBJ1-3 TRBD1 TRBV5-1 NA TGCGCCAGCAGCTTGAGACAGGGGAGCTCTGGAAACACCATATATTTT CASSLRQGSSGNTIYF
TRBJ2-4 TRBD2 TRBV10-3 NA TGTGCCATCAGGGCGGCGGGGGGGCCCGACATTCAGTACTTC CAIRAAGGPDIQYF
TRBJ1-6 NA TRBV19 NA TGTGCCAGTAGTATAGAGGACAGACGAGTACTCCACTTT CASSIEDRRVLHF
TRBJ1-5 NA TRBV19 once TGTGCCAGTAGTATCGGGGGGAAGGGCGATCAGCCCCAGCATTTT CASSIGGKGDQPQHF
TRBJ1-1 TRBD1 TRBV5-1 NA TGCGCCAGCAGCTTGGAAGGGACAGGGCGTAGTGGCACTGAAGCTTTCTTT CASSLEGTGRSGTEAFF
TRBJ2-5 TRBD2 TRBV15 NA TGTGCCACCAGCAGAGTGGGACTAGAAGAGACCCAGTACTTC CATSRVGLEETQYF
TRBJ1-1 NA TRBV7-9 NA TGTGCCAGCAGCTTTGGGCAGACTGAAGCTTTCTTT CASSFGQTEAFF
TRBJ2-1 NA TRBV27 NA TGTGCCAGCAGTTGGCCTAGTAATGAGCAGTTCTTC CASSWPSNEQFF
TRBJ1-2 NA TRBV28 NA TGTGCCAGCAGTTCACATCAGGGATACTATGGCTACACCTTC CASSSHQGYYGYTF